This TCR beta chain was profiled in a study of cytomegalovirus exposure and HLA in healthy donors. PCR employed 60 Vbeta and 13 Jbeta primers. Repertoires were generated with immunoSEQ multiplex PCR, while TCRdb's copy carries only in-frame clones and drops some. The sample holds 100,000 to 150,000 clones, less than 80% seen once. V was clipped by 1 base and J by 2 bases, with 6 bases between them. There are 14 residues in the CDR3. From germline, CDR1 is LNHDA and CDR2 SQIVND (reference sequence). At sampling all donors were nominally healthy, likely with unrecorded immune exposures. The genes are TRBV19 and TRBJ2-4; D may be TRBD2 (5 bases). The receptor's source is a female donor in good health and CMV-seropositive. The sample consisted of PBMCs. CDR3 sequence: CASSIAGTKNIQYF. The CDR3, as DNA: TGTGCCAGTAGTATAGCGGGAACCAAAAACATTCAGTACTTC.